This T cell receptor (beta chain) was found in a study of blood T cell repertoires in COVID-19. Study as a whole: From the United States, Italy and Spain came samples of acute and convalescent COVID-19. The cDNA or gDNA used as material had been derived from T cells, B-cell-depleted T cells, or PBMCs.

In the study's own analysis: Estimation of nucleated cell counts was performed using reference gene primer amplification. Repertoires were generated with immunoSEQ multiplex PCR, while TCRdb's copy carries only in-frame clones and drops some. That table furnishes V, J and clone size, whereas the DNA furnished D and trimming. The sample records about 160,000 clones, roughly 91% being singletons. This CDR3 comprises 13 residues. CDR1 is LNHDA, CDR2 SQIVND, per germline (reference sequence). Deletions cut 0 bases from V and 7 bases from J, with 9 bases between. This clonotype originated in a woman in her forties or fifties with acute or convalescent COVID-19. The sample taken for sequencing was peripheral blood. The chain has TRBV19 and TRBJ1-2; D not resolved. As DNA, the CDR3 is TGTGCCAGTAGTATAGAGGGTGGCGGTGGCTACACCTTC. It translates to CASSIEGGGGYTF.